Reported below is one TCR beta chain. Its antigen is still unknown. The protocol was immunoSEQ multiplex PCR, while the TCRdb copy is restricted to in-frame clones and leaves out a portion. Here the sample spans fewer than 100,000 clones, about 92% being singletons. These data belong to a study of T cell responses to AZD1222 COVID-19 vaccine. From germline, CDR1 is GTSNPN and CDR2 SVGIG (reference sequence). J lost 1 base, V lost 2 bases, and 4 bases had no gene match. This CDR3 has 16 residues. General study points: Repertoire samples came only from after the peak T cell response. Clonal diversity may have been underestimated, and the donors were mostly white British, with more females than males. An increase in Spike-specific TCR breadth and depth was observed after two AZD1222 doses. A reported finding is that nearly half of spike-specific TCRs target unmutated variant regions.

The sample in question was peripheral blood, obtained on day 0 of AZD1222 vaccination. This TCR came from an adult in good health. This chain uses TRBV30 with TRBJ1-4, with TRBD1 identical over 10 bases. For the CDR3, the DNA is TGTGCCTGGAGTCCGGGACAGGGGCGAACTAATGAAAAACTGTTTTTT. This translates into CAWSPGQGRTNEKLFF.